These T cell receptor beta chains were read from a single sample in a study of T cell responses to AZD1222 COVID-19 vaccine. Some clones are missing from TCRdb's copy, which holds only in-frame ones; the method was immunoSEQ multiplex PCR. The sample records some 140,000 clones, around 90% being singletons. Sequencing was performed on peripheral blood, taken on day 0 of AZD1222 vaccination. These receptors came from an adult in good health. CDR3s include the opening cysteine and the closing phenylalanine or tryptophan. The order of the fields is CDR3 DNA, CDR3 protein, V gene, D gene, J gene, clone size. The D gene is left open where the match is weak. Some rows have no size entry. The others give once, few or many, or a class for an expanded clone.

TGCGCCAGCAGGGGTGAAGAGACCCAGTACTTC,CASRGEETQYF,TRBV23-1,NA,TRBJ2-5,NA
TGTGCCAGCAGCCACCCCCAGGGCGCCTATAATTCACCCCTCCACTTT,CASSHPQGAYNSPLHF,TRBV3-1/TRBV3-2,NA,TRBJ1-6,NA
TGTGCCAGTAGTATAGGGGCAGAGAACACTGAAGCTTTCTTT,CASSIGAENTEAFF,TRBV19,NA,TRBJ1-1,NA
TGTGCTAGTGGTCCTAATACTGAAGCTTTCTTT,CASGPNTEAFF,TRBV12-5,NA,TRBJ1-1,NA
TGTGCCAGCAGTTTACCGACGAACTACAGGGGTAGAGCTTTCTTT,CASSLPTNYRGRAFF,TRBV28,TRBD1,TRBJ1-1,NA
TGTGCCAGCAGTGAAACTAGGGGGCGTGAAGCTTTCTTT,CASSETRGREAFF,TRBV6-1,TRBD1,TRBJ1-1,NA
TGTGCCAGCTTGGTCTGGGAAAGGTGGAAGGCTTTCTTT,CASLVWERWKAFF,TRBV5-4,NA,TRBJ1-1,NA
TGTGCCAGCCGGGGCCTCAGACAGGCGGGGGGCTACGAGCAGTACTTC,CASRGLRQAGGYEQYF,TRBV28,TRBD2,TRBJ2-7,NA
TGTGCCTGGAGACATGGGTCCGATCAGCCCCAGCATTTT,CAWRHGSDQPQHF,TRBV30,NA,TRBJ1-5,NA
TGCGCCCGCCTCGTCACAGGTAATTCACCCCTCCACTTT,CARLVTGNSPLHF,TRBV10-1,NA,TRBJ1-6,NA
TGTGCCACCAGCCTTGGCGGGTTTCAGTATTTT,CATSLGGFQYF,TRBV15,NA,TRBJ2-3,NA
TGTGCCAGCAGCTTATCGCCTCAGGGGGCCACTGAAGCTTTCTTT,CASSLSPQGATEAFF,TRBV7-3,TRBD1,TRBJ1-1,NA
TGTGCCAGCAGCAGAACAAGCGGAAGCGGGAGCGTTGAGACCCAGTACTTC,CASSRTSGSGSVETQYF,TRBV7-9,TRBD2,TRBJ2-5,NA
TGTGCCAGCAGCTCAAGACAGGTTAGCACAGATACGCAGTATTTT,CASSSRQVSTDTQYF,TRBV5-4,NA,TRBJ2-3,NA
TGTGCCATCAGTGAGCCGGGACAGCCGAACACTGAAGCTTTCTTT,CAISEPGQPNTEAFF,TRBV10-3,TRBD1,TRBJ1-1,NA
TGCAGCGTTCCCGCAGGGGGCAACTCCTACGAGCAGTACTTC,CSVPAGGNSYEQYF,TRBV29-1,TRBD1,TRBJ2-7,NA
TGTGCCAGCAGCGAACTAGCGGGAGGGCTCTACAATGAGCAGTTCTTC,CASSELAGGLYNEQFF,TRBV27,TRBD2,TRBJ2-1,NA
TGTGCCAGCGGCTTTGGGACAGGTGACTACGAGCAGTACTTC,CASGFGTGDYEQYF,TRBV25-1,TRBD1,TRBJ2-7,NA
TGCGCCAGCAGCTTGGGCAAGGGGGGAGAGACCCAGTACTTC,CASSLGKGGETQYF,TRBV5-1,NA,TRBJ2-5,NA
TGCGCCAGCAGCTTGGCCCCGGGCTACGAGCAGTACTTC,CASSLAPGYEQYF,TRBV5-1,NA,TRBJ2-7,NA
TGTGCCATCAGGTCTGATGGGGAGGGTTACGAGCAGTACTTC,CAIRSDGEGYEQYF,TRBV10-3,TRBD2,TRBJ2-7,NA
TGTGCCAGCAGTTACGGGGATGAGCAGTTCTTC,CASSYGDEQFF,TRBV6-5,NA,TRBJ2-1,NA
TGCAGCGTTAGGACAGGGGTCGCTTCCCCCTATGGCTACACCTTC,CSVRTGVASPYGYTF,TRBV29-1,TRBD1,TRBJ1-2,NA
TGTGCCAGCAGCCAGTCACGGGCATCGGGAAACACCATATATTTT,CASSQSRASGNTIYF,TRBV14,NA,TRBJ1-3,NA
TGTGCCAGCAGCGTAGGACCACAGGGCCAAGAGACCCAGTACTTC,CASSVGPQGQETQYF,TRBV9,NA,TRBJ2-5,once
TGTGCCAGCAGCTCGTATGAGGGGGGGACTAGCACAGATACGCAGTATTTT,CASSSYEGGTSTDTQYF,TRBV7-2,NA,TRBJ2-3,NA
TGTGCCAGCAGCTCCTGGACGGACTACAGGGGGGAGCTGTTTTTT,CASSSWTDYRGELFF,TRBV7-2,NA,TRBJ2-2,NA
TGTGCCAGCAGCCCCAGGACGATTGGAGCACCCCTCCACTTT,CASSPRTIGAPLHF,TRBV5-4,NA,TRBJ1-6,NA
TGCAGCGTTATATCGGGACTACTCACAGATACGCAGTATTTT,CSVISGLLTDTQYF,TRBV29-1,TRBD2,TRBJ2-3,NA
TGTGCCAGTAGCCACATTCTCAATGAAAAACTGTTTTTT,CASSHILNEKLFF,TRBV19,NA,TRBJ1-4,NA
TGTGCCAGCAGCCTCGGACCCGATAATGAAGCTTTCTTT,CASSLGPDNEAFF,TRBV5-5,NA,TRBJ1-1,once
TGTGCCAGCAGCCACGGGACAGGCACCACCCTGTACGAGCAGTACTTC,CASSHGTGTTLYEQYF,TRBV7-2,TRBD1,TRBJ2-7,NA
TGCGCCAGCAGCTTTGAAACGTCCGGGGTCTACGAGCAGTACTTC,CASSFETSGVYEQYF,TRBV5-1,NA,TRBJ2-7,NA
TGCGCCAGCAGCTTGCCTCACACATCAGGTGCCCGCTCCTACGAGCAGTACTTC,CASSLPHTSGARSYEQYF,TRBV5-1,NA,TRBJ2-7,once
TGTGCCAGCAGCCAAAACGCGAACACTGAAGCTTTCTTT,CASSQNANTEAFF,TRBV3-1/TRBV3-2,NA,TRBJ1-1,NA
TGTGCCAGCAGCTTAGTAGGGAAATCGTACGAGCAGTACTTC,CASSLVGKSYEQYF,TRBV7-2,NA,TRBJ2-7,few
TGTGCCAGCAGCGACGGACTAGTAGAGGGCTACACCTTC,CASSDGLVEGYTF,TRBV7-9,NA,TRBJ1-2,NA
TGTGCCAGCAGCCCGCAAACAGGGGGAGCTGGGGCCAACGTCCTGACTTTC,CASSPQTGGAGANVLTF,TRBV14,TRBD1,TRBJ2-6,NA
TGTGCCAGCAGTGTTCGGCAGGACGATCTCTATGGCTACACCTTC,CASSVRQDDLYGYTF,TRBV2,NA,TRBJ1-2,NA
TGTGCCAGCAGCGTAGGTATAGGGAGTTCCAATGAGCAGTTCTTC,CASSVGIGSSNEQFF,TRBV9,NA,TRBJ2-1,NA
TGTGCCAGCAGTTTATCAGGGGGCGGCCAGCCCCAGCATTTT,CASSLSGGGQPQHF,TRBV27,TRBD1,TRBJ1-5,NA
TGCGCCAGCAGCGTGGAAGGCACGCGGGGCTACACCTTC,CASSVEGTRGYTF,TRBV5-1,NA,TRBJ1-2,NA
TGTGCCAGCACCAGTCAAGGGCAGGGATTGACCAAAAACATTCAGTACTTC,CASTSQGQGLTKNIQYF,TRBV28,NA,TRBJ2-4,once
TGTGCCAGCAGTTACGAGGGGAAAAAACTGTTTTTT,CASSYEGKKLFF,TRBV6-5,NA,TRBJ1-4,NA
TGCGCCAGCAGCTTGATAGGGATAGGCAATGAGCAGTTCTTC,CASSLIGIGNEQFF,TRBV5-1,NA,TRBJ2-1,NA
TGTGCCACCAGCAGAGCAGGGATGGGCACTGAAGCTTTCTTT,CATSRAGMGTEAFF,TRBV15,NA,TRBJ1-1,NA
TGTGCCAGCAGCCAAGATCAGGGTCGGGATGGCTACACCTTC,CASSQDQGRDGYTF,TRBV14,NA,TRBJ1-2,NA
TGTGCCAGCAGTGAACTGACAGCGAATGAAAAACTGTTTTTT,CASSELTANEKLFF,TRBV2,NA,TRBJ1-4,NA
TGTGCCAGCAGCTTGGTGTCGGGTTTGGGTGGCTACACCTTC,CASSLVSGLGGYTF,TRBV5-4,NA,TRBJ1-2,NA
TGTGCCAGCAGTCCTTATATGTCGAAAGGGGTATTT,CASSPYMSKGVF,TRBV12-3/TRBV12-4,NA,TRBJ1-1,NA